Given below is one T cell receptor beta chain in context. Generated by immunoSEQ multiplex PCR, the TCRdb table keeps only in-frame clones and is missing some. Here the sample spans just under 250,000 clones, around 89% being singletons. This sample was taken from a study of blood T cell repertoires in COVID-19. The germline CDR1 and CDR2 sequences are MNHEY and SMNVEV (reference sequence). V lost 3 bases and J lost 6; bases outside the gene matches: 8. The CDR3 runs to 16 residues. In terms of age and location, participants ranged from roughly 18 to 90 years and lived in about 25 US areas. Participant-given clinical history determined each cohort assignment. Among Cohort 3 donors, those recovered had two negative PCRs, clearance, or symptom resolution.

Sequencing was carried out using PBMCs or T cells enriched from blood (not recorded which). V usage is TRBV27 and J usage is TRBJ1-5, with 10 bases aligning to TRBD1. This TCR derives from a woman in her 30s who had recovered from COVID-19. The CDR3 loop is CASSFPGDRGFQPQHF. In nucleotides, the CDR3 is TGTGCCAGCAGTTTCCCGGGGGACAGGGGATTTCAGCCCCAGCATTTT.